The rows below give T cell receptor beta chains drawn from one sample of a study of a mutant IDH1 vaccine in newly diagnosed glioma. These receptors have no known antigen. Clones were read by immunoSEQ multiplex PCR, and TCRdb kept only the in-frame ones, dropping some. The sample contains fewer than 55,000 clones, 81% of which appear only once. The sequencing here drew on PBMCs, taken from a glioma patient whose treatment included an IDH1 peptide vaccine. All receptors derive from a woman in her 40s with glioma. Some clones in this sample may be carry-over from other donors' samples. The CDR3 runs from the conserved cysteine through the conserved F or W. D genes are given only for firm matches. A clone size is listed for some rows: how often the clone was seen (once, few, many), or a class if it is expanded.

NA	NA	TRBJ1-5	TRBV20-1	TGCAGTGCTAGAGGCAATCAGCCCCAGCATTTT	CSARGNQPQHF
NA	NA	TRBJ1-1	TRBV5-1	TGCGCCAGCATGATTTCTCGGGGCACTGAAGCTTTCTTT	CASMISRGTEAFF
few	TRBD1	TRBJ1-5	TRBV7-2	TGTGCCAGCAGCCCGACAGGGGGCAATGGTCAGCCCCAGCATTTT	CASSPTGGNGQPQHF
NA	NA	TRBJ2-5	TRBV6-5	TGTGCCAGCTCCCTACTCGGCCGACGAGAGACCCAGTACTTC	CASSLLGRRETQYF
NA	TRBD1	TRBJ2-7	TRBV7-2	TGTGCCAGCAGCTTGATTGACAGGGCCCACGAGCAGTACTTC	CASSLIDRAHEQYF
NA	TRBD2	TRBJ2-1	TRBV6-4	TGTGCCAGCAGTGATCTAACTAGCGGGGATACCAATGAGCAGTTCTTC	CASSDLTSGDTNEQFF
NA	NA	TRBJ1-1	TRBV7-2	TGTGCCAGCAGCGCCATTGGTATGAACACTGAAGCTTTCTTT	CASSAIGMNTEAFF
NA	NA	TRBJ2-7	TRBV5-1	TGCGCCAGCAGCTTATTGACAGTCCCACTTAACGAGCAGTACTTC	CASSLLTVPLNEQYF
NA	NA	TRBJ1-5	TRBV2	TGTGCCAGCAGTGAGTTCAGGGCAGATTACTATAGCAATCAGCCCCAGCATTTT	CASSEFRADYYSNQPQHF
NA	NA	TRBJ2-5	TRBV19	TGTGCCAGTAGTATGAAAATCGGGAAGACCCAGTACTTC	CASSMKIGKTQYF
NA	NA	TRBJ1-1	TRBV7-2	TGTGCCACCCGGAGAAACGGAGTGAACACTGAAGCTTTCTTT	CATRRNGVNTEAFF
NA	NA	TRBJ1-1	TRBV9	TGTGCCAGCAGCGTAGCAGACACTGAAGCTTTCTTT	CASSVADTEAFF
NA	NA	TRBJ1-3	TRBV5-6	TGTGCCAGCAGCTCGGAGGGGACTGGAAACACCATATATTTT	CASSSEGTGNTIYF
NA	NA	TRBJ2-7	TRBV28	TGTGCCAGCATTCCACAGGGACCTTCCTACGAGCAGTACTTC	CASIPQGPSYEQYF
NA	NA	TRBJ2-3	TRBV27	TGTGCCAGCGGAAGGGCGGAAGGTACGCAGTATTTT	CASGRAEGTQYF
once	NA	TRBJ1-3	TRBV7-9	TGTGCCAGCCAAGGGGTCTCTGGAAACACCATATATTTT	CASQGVSGNTIYF
NA	TRBD1	TRBJ1-2	TRBV6-1	TGTGCCAGCAGCATTTATTCACAGGGGAAGGATGGCTACACCTTC	CASSIYSQGKDGYTF
NA	NA	TRBJ1-1	TRBV28	TGTGCCAGCAGTTTTTGGAACACTGAAGCTTTCTTT	CASSFWNTEAFF
NA	NA	TRBJ2-3	TRBV9	TGTGCCAGCAGCGTAGGGGTGGGGGGCACAGATACGCAGTATTTT	CASSVGVGGTDTQYF
NA	NA	TRBJ2-3	TRBV6-6	TGTGCCAGCAGCCCGACCACAGATACGCAGTATTTT	CASSPTTDTQYF
NA	NA	TRBJ1-2	TRBV2	TGTGCCAGTCGATTACCCAGGGATTCCGCTAACTATGGCTACACCTTC	CASRLPRDSANYGYTF
NA	TRBD2	TRBJ2-7	TRBV25-1	TGTGCCAGCAGTACTAGCGGGGGTTACGAGCAGTACTTC	CASSTSGGYEQYF
NA	NA	TRBJ2-3	TRBV6-5	TGTGCCAGCATGGCGGAACTCACAGATACGCAGTATTTT	CASMAELTDTQYF
NA	NA	TRBJ2-3	TRBV6-5	TGTGCCAGCAGGCCCGGGACGGCCCTGCCGCAGTATTTT	CASRPGTALPQYF
once	NA	TRBJ2-1	TRBV28	TGTGCCAGCAACAAACAGGGAATGTCATCCAGTGAGCAGTTCTTC	CASNKQGMSSSEQFF
NA	TRBD1	TRBJ2-5	TRBV19	TGTGCCAGTAGTAGGGACAGAGCTGATATGGGAACCCAGTACTTC	CASSRDRADMGTQYF
once	NA	TRBJ2-7	TRBV6-5	TGTGCCAGCAGACTGGACAGTTCACCCTCCTACGAGCAGTACTTC	CASRLDSSPSYEQYF
NA	NA	TRBJ2-3	TRBV7-7	TGTGCTAGCAGCTTAAGCCTGAACAGGGTAGATACGCAGTATTTT	CASSLSLNRVDTQYF
once	TRBD1	TRBJ1-1	TRBV29-1	TGCAGCGCGACAGGGGGCATGGGGATCAGGATGAACACTGAAGCTTTCTTT	CSATGGMGIRMNTEAFF
NA	NA	TRBJ1-2	TRBV25-1	TGTGCCAGCAACCAAGGGGCAGGGGGCTACACCTTC	CASNQGAGGYTF
NA	NA	TRBJ1-6	TRBV7-8	TGTGCCAGCAGCCTAACTAACCCACCTTCGGCCTATAATTCACCCCTTCACTTT	CASSLTNPPSAYNSPLHF
NA	NA	TRBJ1-6	TRBV2	TGTGCCAGCAGGGACAGCCTCAATTCACCCCTCCACTTT	CASRDSLNSPLHF
NA	TRBD1	TRBJ2-1	TRBV29-1	TGCAGCGGAACCGACAGGGGGCCTTACAATGAGCAGTTCTTC	CSGTDRGPYNEQFF
NA	NA	TRBJ2-1	TRBV9	TGTGCCAGCAGCGTAGGCCGCCTCTCCGGTAATGAGCAGTTCTTC	CASSVGRLSGNEQFF
NA	NA	TRBJ1-4	TRBV28	TGTGCCAGCAGTTTTGGGAAGGGCAGACAAGGTGGTTTTGGAAAACTGTTTTTT	CASSFGKGRQGGFGKLFF
NA	NA	TRBJ2-3	TRBV5-4	TGTGCCAGCAGCTTGGGGGTTACAGGTCGCACAGATACGCAGTATTTT	CASSLGVTGRTDTQYF
once	NA	TRBJ1-1	TRBV27	TGTGCCAGCAGTTCCGACCCGTGGACAGTTACTGAAGCTTTCTTT	CASSSDPWTVTEAFF
few	NA	TRBJ2-1	TRBV10-3	TGTGCCATCAGTGAGTCGACCGGGTACTCCTACAATGAGCAGTTCTTC	CAISESTGYSYNEQFF